A selection of T cell receptor beta chains follows, all from one sample in a study of identical twins. TCRdb reprocessed the 5' RACE reads via MiXCR and lists one record per CDR3 protein. The table has a few hundred thousand distinct CDR3 sequences, less than 20% seen once. Sequenced sample: naive T cells sorted from blood. These receptors all stem from a man aged 45-65 years in good health. Both conserved end residues are part of each CDR3. D genes are given only for firm matches. Clone size appears in some rows only: once, few, many, or a class for an expanded clone.

clone size,D gene,V gene,J gene,CDR3 DNA,CDR3 protein
few,-,TRBV5-5,TRBJ2-3,TGTGCCAGCAGCTTGTTGGATCGTCATACGCAGTATTTT,CASSLLDRHTQYF
once,-,TRBV5-5,TRBJ1-3,TGTGCCAGCAGCTTGGCCCTCAACTCTGGAAACACCATATATTTT,CASSLALNSGNTIYF
-,TRBD2,TRBV6-1,TRBJ2-7,TGTGCCAGCAGAGGCGGGAGTGTTTTCTACGAGCAGTACTTC,CASRGGSVFYEQYF
many,-,TRBV30,TRBJ2-2,TGTGCCTGGGGTGATGAGCAGGAGAGAAGAGGGTCGAACACCGGGGAGCTGTTTTTT,CAWGDEQERRGSNTGELFF
-,-,TRBV7-2,TRBJ2-1,TGTGCCAGCAGCTGGGAGGTGTGGCTGGGGGCGGATGAGCAGTTCTTC,CASSWEVWLGADEQFF
few,TRBD2,TRBV9,TRBJ2-1,TGTGCCAGCAGCCCCAGTGTAGCGGGATACACGGGGAATGAGCAGTTCTTC,CASSPSVAGYTGNEQFF
few,TRBD2,TRBV25-1,TRBJ2-5,TGTGCCAGCAGCGCGTCCAGCGGGGAAGAGACCCAGTACTTC,CASSASSGEETQYF
many,TRBD1,TRBV29-1,TRBJ2-3,TGCAGCGTGGGCCAGGGGGTCACAGATACGCAGTATTTT,CSVGQGVTDTQYF
-,TRBD2,TRBV12-3/TRBV12-4,TRBJ2-3,TGTGCCAGCAGTTTGTCCAGCGGGAGGTTGGGAACAGATACGCAGTATTTT,CASSLSSGRLGTDTQYF
-,TRBD2,TRBV15,TRBJ2-1,TGTGCCACCAGCAGAGGGCTAGCGGGAGAGAACAATGAGCAGTTCTTC,CATSRGLAGENNEQFF
many,-,TRBV12-3/TRBV12-4,TRBJ1-2,TGTGCCAGCAGTTTAGACGTCAGGGCTTACTATGGCTACACCTTC,CASSLDVRAYYGYTF
-,-,TRBV5-1,TRBJ2-1,TGCGCCAGCAGCTTGGGGCCCTTCAATGAGCAGTTCTTC,CASSLGPFNEQFF
few,-,TRBV15,TRBJ2-7,TGTGCCACCAGCTCTATAGGGCAGGGTCTCCCCCTTGTAACCTACGAGCAGTACTTC,CATSSIGQGLPLVTYEQYF
-,-,TRBV18,TRBJ2-2,TGTGCCAGCTCAGCCACCGGGGAGCTGTTTTTT,CASSATGELFF
-,TRBD1,TRBV18,TRBJ2-7,TGTGCCAGCTCACCCTGGGACAGGGGCTACGAGCAGTACTTC,CASSPWDRGYEQYF
many,TRBD2,TRBV7-9,TRBJ2-7,TGTGCCAGCAGCTCACTAGCGGGAAAGGTCTACGAGCAGTACTTC,CASSSLAGKVYEQYF
-,-,TRBV28,TRBJ2-5,TGTGCCAGCAGCCGTGAAGGGGTGGAGACCCAGTACTTC,CASSREGVETQYF
-,TRBD2,TRBV10-3,TRBJ2-5,TGTGCCATCAGTGAGTCGGCGGGAGGGCAAGAGACCCAGTACTTC,CAISESAGGQETQYF
few,TRBD1,TRBV19,TRBJ1-5,TGTGCCAGTAGTTCCGGGACAGGGATAAATCAGCCCCAGCATTTT,CASSSGTGINQPQHF
-,-,TRBV30,TRBJ2-1,TGTGCCTGGAGTGGAGGCGGGAAGGGCAGCTCCTACAATGAGCAGTTCTTC,CAWSGGGKGSSYNEQFF
few,-,TRBV9,TRBJ2-7,TGTGCCAGCAGCGTAGCTCAGGGGGGTGCCAGCGAGCAGTACTTC,CASSVAQGGASEQYF
-,-,TRBV5-1,TRBJ2-3,TGCGCCAGCAGCTTGACGCCCACCCGGCGGGCGATAGATACGCAGTATTTT,CASSLTPTRRAIDTQYF
-,-,TRBV11-3,TRBJ2-5,TGTGCCAGCAGCAGCCCGAATACAGGGATAGAGACCCAGTACTTC,CASSSPNTGIETQYF
-,TRBD2,TRBV28,TRBJ2-1,TGTGCCAGCAGTTTATCCACCCTAGCGGGACCGCCGAATGAGCAGTTCTTC,CASSLSTLAGPPNEQFF
few,TRBD2,TRBV29-1,TRBJ2-5,TGCAGCGTCCCCCCCGGGGCGGGAGAAGAGACCCAGTACTTC,CSVPPGAGEETQYF
few,-,TRBV5-4,TRBJ1-1,TGTGCCAGCAGCTCTAGGGAACTCACTGAAGCTTTCTTT,CASSSRELTEAFF
many,-,TRBV7-9,TRBJ1-1,TGTGCCAGCAGCTTAGATGGTCGGGGAGGCGCTGAAGCTTTCTTT,CASSLDGRGGAEAFF
-,-,TRBV4-3,TRBJ1-2,TGCGCCAGCAGCCAAGATACAGGGTGGCACTATGGCTACACCTTC,CASSQDTGWHYGYTF
few,-,TRBV7-9,TRBJ1-2,TGTGCCAGCAGCCCGGACAGTCAAGGGCATGGCTACACCTTC,CASSPDSQGHGYTF
many,TRBD1,TRBV11-2,TRBJ2-5,TGTGCCAGCAGCTTGATGCAGGGGGCAACGGAGACCCAGTACTTC,CASSLMQGATETQYF
many,TRBD2,TRBV5-4,TRBJ2-2,TGTGCCAGCAGTTCGCGGACTAGCGGGATATCGAGCGGGGAGCTGTTTTTT,CASSSRTSGISSGELFF
few,TRBD1,TRBV11-2,TRBJ1-2,TGTGCCAGCAGCTCGGGACAGGTGTTACAGAACTATGGCTACACCTTC,CASSSGQVLQNYGYTF
-,-,TRBV7-9,TRBJ2-7,TGTGCCAGCAGCCCCCAGGCGGGCTACTACGAGCAGTACTTC,CASSPQAGYYEQYF
-,TRBD1,TRBV6-5,TRBJ1-1,TGTGCCAGCATTTCTCTCGGACCGGGACAGGGGCTTTCAGGTACTGAAGCTTTCTTT,CASISLGPGQGLSGTEAFF
many,TRBD1,TRBV28,TRBJ1-2,TGTGCCAGCAGTTTCTTCTTAAAGGGACAGGGAAAATACTATGGCTACACCTTC,CASSFFLKGQGKYYGYTF
-,-,TRBV28,TRBJ2-2,TGTGCCAGCAGTTTGGGGGGGGCGGACACCGGGGAGCTGTTTTTT,CASSLGGADTGELFF
-,-,TRBV28,TRBJ1-1,TGTGCCACCCTAATCGGTCGGAACACTGAAGCTTTCTTT,CATLIGRNTEAFF